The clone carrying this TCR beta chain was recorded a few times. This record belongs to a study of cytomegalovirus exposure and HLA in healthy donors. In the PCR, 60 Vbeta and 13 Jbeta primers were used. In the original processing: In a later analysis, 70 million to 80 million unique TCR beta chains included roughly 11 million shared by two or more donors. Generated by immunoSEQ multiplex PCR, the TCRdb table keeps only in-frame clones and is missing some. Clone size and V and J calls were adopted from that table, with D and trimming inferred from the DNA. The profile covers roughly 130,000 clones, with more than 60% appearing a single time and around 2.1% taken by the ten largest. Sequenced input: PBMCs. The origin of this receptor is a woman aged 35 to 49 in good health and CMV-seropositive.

The CDR3 sequence: CASSYLAGGLYEQYF. CDR3 nucleotides: TGTGCCAGCAGTTACCTAGCGGGAGGGCTATACGAGCAGTACTTC. The rearrangement joins TRBV6-5 to TRBJ2-7; 12 bases align to TRBD2. The J segment lost 4 bases and the V segment lost 2 bases, leaving 3 bases of the junction unmatched. The CDR3 length is 15 residues. Germline CDR1 MNHEY, CDR2 SVGAGI.